What follows describes a single T cell receptor beta chain. The ends lost 2 bases at V and 6 bases at J; junction bases unmatched: 8. The V gene's germline CDR1 is SGHAT and CDR2 FQNNGV. This CDR3 comprises 17 residues. This sample is part of a study of blood T cell repertoires in COVID-19. Study information: Acute and convalescent COVID-19 specimens originated in the United States, Italy and Spain. The analysed material was cDNA or gDNA that came from T cells, B-cell-depleted T cells, or PBMCs.

Original analysis: The assay estimated nucleated cells by amplifying reference gene primers. Sequencing was performed with immunoSEQ multiplex PCR; in TCRdb, only in-frame clones are kept and a portion is missing. V, J and clone size were drawn from that table, and D and trimming were deduced from the DNA. The sample shows approximately 58,000 clones, 90% of them seen only once. This chain joins TRBV11-2 and TRBJ2-2; 11 nucleotides agree with TRBD2. Sequenced material: peripheral blood. This receptor was taken from a human donor in a cohort sampled during active COVID-19. CDR3 coding DNA: TGTGCCAGCAGCTTACTAGCGGGAGGCCTGAGTGCCGGGGAGCTGTTTTTT. Encoded protein: CASSLLAGGLSAGELFF.